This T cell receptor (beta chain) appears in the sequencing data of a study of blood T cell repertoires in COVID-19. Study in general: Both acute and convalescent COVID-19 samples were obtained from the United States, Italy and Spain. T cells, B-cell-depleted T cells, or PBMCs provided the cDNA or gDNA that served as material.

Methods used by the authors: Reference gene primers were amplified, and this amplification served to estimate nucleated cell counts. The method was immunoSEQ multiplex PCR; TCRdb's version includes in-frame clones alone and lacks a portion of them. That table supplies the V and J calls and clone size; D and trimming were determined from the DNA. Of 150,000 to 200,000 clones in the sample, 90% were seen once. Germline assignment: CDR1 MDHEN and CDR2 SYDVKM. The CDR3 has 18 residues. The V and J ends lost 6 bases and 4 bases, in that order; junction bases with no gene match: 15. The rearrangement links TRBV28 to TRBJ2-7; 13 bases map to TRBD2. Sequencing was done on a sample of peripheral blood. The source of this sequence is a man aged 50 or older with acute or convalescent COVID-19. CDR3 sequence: CASSSPGTSGNFIYEQYF. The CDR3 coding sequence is TGTGCCAGCAGCTCTCCCGGGACTAGCGGGAACTTTATTTACGAGCAGTACTTC.